This T cell receptor (beta chain) was identified in a study of T cell changes during pregnancy in multiple sclerosis. Repertoires were generated with immunoSEQ multiplex PCR, while TCRdb's copy carries only in-frame clones and drops some. The table has 70,000 to 95,000 clones, over 85% seen once; the top ten hold less than 0.75%. The CDR3 is made up of 15 amino acids. Germline V gene lookup returns CDR1 SEHNR and CDR2 FQNEAQ (reference sequence). V was pared by 1 base and J by 2 bases, with 11 bases between. This sample comprised peripheral blood, obtained in the second trimester of pregnancy. The receptor comes from a female donor in good health, enrolled as a control in a pregnancy study. V is TRBV7-9 and J is TRBJ1-1; a possible D gene is TRBD1 (6 bases). CDR3 protein: CASSLVSGVNTEAFF. Written as DNA, the CDR3 is TGTGCCAGCAGCTTAGTGTCAGGGGTAAACACTGAAGCTTTCTTT.